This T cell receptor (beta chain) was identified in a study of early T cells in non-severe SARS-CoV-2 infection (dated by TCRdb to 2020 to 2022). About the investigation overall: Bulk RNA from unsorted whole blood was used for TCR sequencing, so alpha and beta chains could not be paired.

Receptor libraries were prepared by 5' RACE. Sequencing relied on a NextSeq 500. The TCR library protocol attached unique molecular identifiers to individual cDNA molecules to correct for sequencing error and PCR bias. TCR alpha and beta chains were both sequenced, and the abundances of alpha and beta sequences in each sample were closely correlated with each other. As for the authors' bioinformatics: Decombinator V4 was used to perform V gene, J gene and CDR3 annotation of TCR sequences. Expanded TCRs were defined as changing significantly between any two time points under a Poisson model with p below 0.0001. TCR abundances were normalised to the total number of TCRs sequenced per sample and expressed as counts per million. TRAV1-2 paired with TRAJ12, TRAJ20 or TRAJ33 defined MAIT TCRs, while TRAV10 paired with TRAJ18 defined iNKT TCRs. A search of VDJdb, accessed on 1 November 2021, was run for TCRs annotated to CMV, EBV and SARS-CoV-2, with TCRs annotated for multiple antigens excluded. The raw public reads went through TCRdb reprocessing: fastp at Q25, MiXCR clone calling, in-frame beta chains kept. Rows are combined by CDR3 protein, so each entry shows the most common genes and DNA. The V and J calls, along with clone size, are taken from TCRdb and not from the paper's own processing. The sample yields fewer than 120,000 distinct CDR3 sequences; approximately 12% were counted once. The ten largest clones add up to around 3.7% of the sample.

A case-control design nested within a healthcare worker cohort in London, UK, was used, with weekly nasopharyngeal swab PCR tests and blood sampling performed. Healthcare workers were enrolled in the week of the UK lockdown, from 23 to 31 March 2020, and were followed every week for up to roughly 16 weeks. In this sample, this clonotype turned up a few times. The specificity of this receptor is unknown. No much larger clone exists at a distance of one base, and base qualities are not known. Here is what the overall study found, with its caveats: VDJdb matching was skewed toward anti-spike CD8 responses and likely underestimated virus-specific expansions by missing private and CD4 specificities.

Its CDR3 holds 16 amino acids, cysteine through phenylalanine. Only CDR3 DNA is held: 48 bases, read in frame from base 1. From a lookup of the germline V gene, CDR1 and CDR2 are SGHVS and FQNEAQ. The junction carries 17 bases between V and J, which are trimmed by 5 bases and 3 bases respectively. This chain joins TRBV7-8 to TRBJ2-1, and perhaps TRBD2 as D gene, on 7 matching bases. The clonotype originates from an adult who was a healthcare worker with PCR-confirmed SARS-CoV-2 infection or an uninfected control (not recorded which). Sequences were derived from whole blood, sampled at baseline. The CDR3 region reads CASSPGAGRGYNEQFF. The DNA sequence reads TGTGCCAGCAGCCCAGGGGCGGGGAGGGGCTACAATGAGCAGTTCTTC.